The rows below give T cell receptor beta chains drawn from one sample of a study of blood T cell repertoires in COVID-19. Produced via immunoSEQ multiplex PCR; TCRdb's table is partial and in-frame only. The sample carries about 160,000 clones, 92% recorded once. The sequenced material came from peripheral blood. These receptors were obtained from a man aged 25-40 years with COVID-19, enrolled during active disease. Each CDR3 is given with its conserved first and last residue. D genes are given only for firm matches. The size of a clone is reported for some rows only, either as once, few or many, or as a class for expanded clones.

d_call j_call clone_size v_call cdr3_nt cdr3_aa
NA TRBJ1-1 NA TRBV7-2 TGTGCCAGCAGCTCTCGTACTCCGGGATACAGAGCTTTCTTT CASSSRTPGYRAFF
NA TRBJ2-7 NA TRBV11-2 TGTGCCAGCAGTTCTACCCAGGGCCTATTAGGGCCCTACGAGCAGTACTTC CASSSTQGLLGPYEQYF
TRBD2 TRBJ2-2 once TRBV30 TGTGCCTGGAGGGCAACTAGCGGGAGGGCCTTGAACGGGGAGCTGTTTTTT CAWRATSGRALNGELFF
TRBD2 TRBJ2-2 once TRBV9 TGTGCCAGCTCCCGGGAGGGAACCGGGGAGCTGTTTTTT CASSREGTGELFF
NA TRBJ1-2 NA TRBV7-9 TGTGCCAGCAGCTTAGTTCAGGACAGTCTCACCTTC CASSLVQDSLTF
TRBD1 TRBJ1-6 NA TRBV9 TGTGCCAGCAGCTTGGGGACAGGGGGCGAGTATTCACCCCTCCACTTT CASSLGTGGEYSPLHF
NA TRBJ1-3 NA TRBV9 TGTGCCAGCAGCGTAGCGGCCAGGGCTGATGGAAACACCATATATTTT CASSVAARADGNTIYF
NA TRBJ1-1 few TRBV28 TGTGCCAGCAGCTTGGGACAAAGATCGGGGACTGAAGCTTTCTTT CASSLGQRSGTEAFF
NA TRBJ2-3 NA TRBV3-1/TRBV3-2 TGTGCCAGCAGCCAAGGTTGGCGGGGAATAGAGGCGCAGTATTTT CASSQGWRGIEAQYF
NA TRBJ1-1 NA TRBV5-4 TGTGCCAGCAGCTTCGGGGTCACTGAAGCTTTCTTT CASSFGVTEAFF
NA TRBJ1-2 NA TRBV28 TGTGCCAGCAGTTTGCGGCAGGGCAGTGGCTACACCTTC CASSLRQGSGYTF
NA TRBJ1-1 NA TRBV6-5 TGTGCCAGCAGTTATCAACCGGGACACCAATACACTGAAGCTTTCTTT CASSYQPGHQYTEAFF
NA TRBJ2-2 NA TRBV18 TGTGCCAGCTCCGCGCTGGGGCGGGAGCTGTTTTTT CASSALGRELFF
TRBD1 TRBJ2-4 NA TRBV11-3 TGTGCCAGCAGCTCACGGGGGACAGGGATGTACATTCAGTACTTC CASSSRGTGMYIQYF
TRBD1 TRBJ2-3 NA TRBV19 TGTGCCAGTAGTGTTGGACAGGGAATCGATACGCAGTATTTT CASSVGQGIDTQYF
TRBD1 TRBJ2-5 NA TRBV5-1 TGCGCCAGCAGCTGGACCGGACAGGGGGAATTGGAGACCCAGTACTTC CASSWTGQGELETQYF
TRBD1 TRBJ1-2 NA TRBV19 TGTGCCAGTAAAGGGACAGGCACTAACTATGGCTACACCTTC CASKGTGTNYGYTF
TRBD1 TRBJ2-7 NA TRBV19 TGTGCCAGTAGTGAGCAGACAGGGTTGGAGCAGTACTTC CASSEQTGLEQYF
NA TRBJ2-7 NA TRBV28 TGTGCCAGCAGTTTATTCTCACGGCGGGATTGTTACTTC CASSLFSRRDCYF